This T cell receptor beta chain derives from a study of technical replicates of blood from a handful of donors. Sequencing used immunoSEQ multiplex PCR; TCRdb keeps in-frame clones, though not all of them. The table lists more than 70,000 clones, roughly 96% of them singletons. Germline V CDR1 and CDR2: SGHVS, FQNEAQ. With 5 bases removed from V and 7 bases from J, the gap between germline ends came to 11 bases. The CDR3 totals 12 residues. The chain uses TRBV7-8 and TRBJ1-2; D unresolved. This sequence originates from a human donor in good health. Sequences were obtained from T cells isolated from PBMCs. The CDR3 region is CASSPSPGGYTF. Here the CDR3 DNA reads TGTGCCAGCAGCCCCTCTCCAGGTGGCTACACCTTC.